Below, 19 T cell receptor beta chains from the same sample are listed, as sequenced in a study of shared clonotypes between healthy human individuals. Assay: immunoSEQ multiplex PCR; the TCRdb copy retains only in-frame clones and omits some. The repertoire has about 690,000 clones, about 90% of them found once; the top ten carry around a third. Input material: memory CD8+ T cells from PBMCs. Subset given: CD45RO+ cells pooled with CCR7-negative TemRA cells. The receptors were gathered from a man between 18 and 35 years old in good health. Some clones in this sample may be carry-over from other donors' samples.

The CDR3 reads CSGRGTDTQYF. CDR3 sequence (DNA): TGCAGCGGTAGAGGGACAGATACGCAGTATTTT. The J gene is TRBJ2-3, the V gene TRBV29-1; D possibly corresponds to TRBD2 (5 bases). Deletions cut 7 bases from V and 3 bases from J, with 8 bases between. Germline V gene data show CDR1 as SQVTM and CDR2 as ANQGSEA. The CDR3 sequence is 11 residues long.

The V and J genes are TRBV9 and TRBJ2-3, with D perhaps given as TRBD1 or TRBD2 (5 bases each). V was cut by 4 bases and J by 5 bases, with 20 bases left in between. Germline assignment: CDR1 SGDLS and CDR2 YYNGEE. The CDR3 is 16 residues long. The CDR3 bases are TGTGCCAGCAGCACGCAGGGACCCGAAGTCGGAGATACGCAGTATTTT. Translated: CASSTQGPEVGDTQYF.

The CDR3 loop reads CASSYSRREVGELFF. The DNA of the CDR3 is TGTGCCAGCAGTTACTCAAGGCGGGAGGTCGGGGAGCTGTTTTTT. The chain is built from TRBV6-5 and TRBJ2-2; 8 bases agree with TRBD2. This CDR3 comprises 15 residues. Germline V gives CDR1 MNHEY, CDR2 SVGAGI. V gave up 0 bases and J gave up 7 bases; unmatched junction bases: 4.

The CDR3 DNA reads as TGTGCCAGCAGCACAGGGGGACAGGGAAGTGAAAAACTGTTTTTT. It translates to CASSTGGQGSEKLFF. The chain uses TRBV7-9 and TRBJ1-4, with 9 positions matching TRBD1. Germline V gene lookup returns CDR1 SEHNR and CDR2 FQNEAQ (reference sequence). The CDR3 has 15 amino acids. V lost 5 bases and J lost 7; bases outside the gene matches: 8.

This clone has a handful of counts. This chain links TRBV30 with TRBJ1-1; 9 bases are a match to TRBD1. The CDR3 totals 15 residues. V lost 0 bases and J lost 8; bases outside the gene matches: 10. Germline CDR1 is GTSNPN and CDR2 is SVGIG (reference sequence). CDR3 coding DNA: TGTGCCTGGAGTGTTATCGGACAGGGGAATGAAGAAGCTTTCTTT. It encodes CAWSVIGQGNEEAFF.

The rearrangement links TRBV6-5 to TRBJ1-2; the match to TRBD1 covers 8 bases. The CDR3 is 14 residues long. J lost 3 bases, V lost 4 bases, and 4 bases had no gene match. The germline CDR1 and CDR2 sequences are MNHEY and SVGAGI. The CDR3 spells CASSSTGQDYGYTF. CDR3 DNA: TGTGCCAGCAGTTCCACGGGACAGGACTATGGCTACACCTTC.

This CDR3 reads CASSQEVGGSYNEQFF. As DNA, the CDR3 is TGCGCCAGCAGCCAGGAGGTGGGGGGCTCCTACAATGAGCAGTTCTTC. V usage is TRBV4-1 and J usage is TRBJ2-1; D may be TRBD2 (6 bases). CDR3 length equals 16 residues. V was cut by 3 bases and J by 0 bases, with 12 bases left in between. Per germline, CDR1 MGHRA and CDR2 YSYEKL.

This chain uses TRBV19 with TRBJ2-7; 7 bases align to TRBD1. The CDR3 contains 15 residues. The V gene end was trimmed by 2 bases and the J gene end by 1 base; junction bases not matched to a gene: 5. The germline V gene has CDR1 LNHDA and CDR2 SQIVND (reference sequence). Here the CDR3 DNA reads TGTGCCAGTAGTATACGACAGGGCAGTTCCTACGAGCAGTACTTC. Translation: CASSIRQGSSYEQYF.

The V and J genes are TRBV19 and TRBJ2-7; maybe TRBD2 (6 bases). V was shortened by 5 bases and J by 0 bases, with 17 bases between the two germline ends. The V gene's germline CDR1 is LNHDA and CDR2 SQIVND (reference sequence). CDR3 length equals 16 residues. CDR3 DNA: TGTGCCAGTAGTCCCCGCGGAGGGCTTTTCTCCTACGAGCAGTACTTC. As protein: CASSPRGGLFSYEQYF.

The chain has TRBV9 and TRBJ2-1; tentative D call: TRBD2 (6 bases). Germline V gene data show CDR1 as SGDLS and CDR2 as YYNGEE. This CDR3 is built from 17 residues. The V end lost 3 bases, the J end lost 0 bases, and 16 bases lay between the germline ends. For the CDR3, the DNA is TGTGCCAGCAGCGGCAGGGACTTCCGAAGCTCCTACAATGAGCAGTTCTTC. Translation: CASSGRDFRSSYNEQFF.

This chain connects TRBV6-5 to TRBJ2-7; TRBD1 matches at 9 bases. The CDR3 sequence is 15 residues long. CDR1 MNHEY and CDR2 SVGAGI come from the germline V gene. After removal of 5 bases from V and 1 base from J, the junction contained 6 bases not matched to a gene. The CDR3 sequence is CASSRDRGISYEQYF. CDR3 nucleotide sequence: TGTGCCAGCAGTCGAGACAGGGGGATTTCCTACGAGCAGTACTTC.

CDR3 in DNA: TGTGCCAGCAGTGTGACAGGTTCGGGAGATACGCAGTATTTT. This sequence encodes CASSVTGSGDTQYF. The rearrangement uses TRBV28 and TRBJ2-3, with a weak D call TRBD1 (6 bases). Germline V gives CDR1 MDHEN, CDR2 SYDVKM. Trimming removed 5 bases at V and 5 bases at J, with 14 bases between. The CDR3 loop spans 14 amino acids.

The rearrangement uses TRBV5-6 and TRBJ1-5; D might be TRBD1 (6 bases). V dropped 4 bases and J dropped 4 bases, with 15 bases sitting between them. In germline, CDR1 is SGHDT, CDR2 YYEEEE. The CDR3 runs 15 residues. CDR3: CASSTLTGGNQPQHF. The CDR3 region has the DNA TGTGCCAGCAGCACCTTGACAGGAGGGAATCAGCCCCAGCATTTT.

Details on this clone: Other nucleotide sequences from this sample produce the same CDR3. The gene calls are TRBV27 and TRBJ2-7; 10 bases are shared with TRBD1. Germline CDR1 is MNHEY and CDR2 is SMNVEV (reference sequence). The CDR3 has 16 amino acids. Unmatched junction bases numbered 10, after V lost 3 bases and J lost 5 bases. The CDR3 sequence: CASSLSAGTGDHEQYF. DNA of the CDR3: TGTGCCAGCAGTTTGAGCGCCGGGACAGGGGACCACGAGCAGTACTTC.

This clone was seen more than once but under ten times. This chain connects TRBV10-3 to TRBJ2-2; a weak D match, TRBD1 (6 bases). This CDR3 region has 16 residues. Germline V gene sequence: CDR1 ENHRY, CDR2 SYGVKD. The V end was cut by 7 bases, the J end by 3 bases, with 18 bases between. CDR3 sequence reads: CAINPLDSGDTGELFF. CDR3 in DNA: TGTGCCATCAACCCCCTGGACAGTGGGGACACCGGGGAGCTGTTTTTT.

This CDR3 is CASSDTFYEQYF. CDR3 coding DNA: TGTGCCAGCAGTGATACCTTCTACGAGCAGTACTTC. The V call is TRBV28, the J call TRBJ2-7; D unresolved. The CDR3 is 12 residues long. Germline-derived CDR1 and CDR2 are MDHEN and SYDVKM. Trimming cost V 5 bases and J 3 bases, with 8 bases left between them.

This chain connects TRBV28 to TRBJ2-5, with 9 nucleotides matching TRBD1. J lost 5 bases, V lost 8 bases, and 9 bases had no gene match. Germline values: CDR1 MDHEN, CDR2 SYDVKM. This CDR3 contains 14 residues. CDR3 DNA sequence: TGTGCCAGCGGTAGTGGGACAGGGCGGGAGACCCAGTACTTC. It translates to CASGSGTGRETQYF. Full variable domain (missing parts from reference TRBV28 and TRBJ2-5): DVKVTQSSRYLVKRTGEKVFLECVQDMDHENMFWYRQDPGLGLRLIYFSYDVKMKEKGDIPEGYSVSREKKERFSLILESASTNQTSMYLCASGSGTGRETQYFGPGTRLLVL.

This clone was detected only once. The chain joins TRBV11-3 to TRBJ2-1; tentative D call: TRBD2 (5 bases). The CDR3 is made up of 15 amino acids. In germline, CDR1 is SGHNT, CDR2 YENEEA. Between the trimmed V and J ends, which lost 5 bases and 0 bases, there was a span of 11 bases. For the CDR3, the DNA is TGTGCCAGCAGCCCCACGGGGAGCTCCTACAATGAGCAGTTCTTC. Translating it yields CASSPTGSSYNEQFF.

This rearrangement joins TRBV5-1 to TRBJ2-7; 8 nucleotides match TRBD2. This CDR3 contains 15 residues. V was pared by 4 bases and J by 5 bases, with 11 bases of the junction left unmatched. The germline V gene has CDR1 SGHRS and CDR2 YFSETQ. CDR3 in DNA: TGCGCCAGCAGCCCCCGGGTAGCGGGGAGGGACGAGCAGTACTTC. Translating it yields CASSPRVAGRDEQYF.